Each of the 5 T cell receptor beta chains below was sequenced from the same sample in a study of Ad26.COV2.S vaccination and SARS-CoV-2 variants. Treatment specified: roughly 20 received Ad26.COV2.S at low or high dose, single or two shots; roughly five received placebo; per-sample allocation not given. Specimens were obtained on day 63 following the first vaccine or placebo injection. Method: immunoSEQ multiplex PCR; TCRdb's copy keeps in-frame clones and lacks some. Among around 400,000 clones listed, approximately 91% were seen once. Sequenced material: peripheral blood, taken in a trial of Ad26.COV2.S vaccine versus placebo. These receptors all come from a person aged 18-65 years who received the Ad26.COV2.S COVID-19 vaccine or a placebo.

The chain employs TRBV28 and TRBJ2-3; 8 nucleotides align to TRBD2. V lost 6 bases to trimming and J lost 4 bases; unmatched junction nucleotides: 3. The length of the CDR3 is 13 residues. The germline gives CDR1 MDHEN, CDR2 SYDVKM. The CDR3: CASSRTSSDTQYF. In DNA, the CDR3 is TGTGCCAGCAGCCGGACTAGCTCAGATACGCAGTATTTT.

This clone was observed a handful of times. J is TRBJ2-1 and V is TRBV6-2 or TRBV6-3; no definite D call. Per germline, CDR1 MNHEY and CDR2 SVGEGT. The CDR3 sequence is 14 residues long. Trimming shortened V by 7 bases and J by 2 bases, and 12 bases separated the two germline ends. Here the CDR3 DNA reads TGTGCCAGCACCCCCAATCGGGCCTACAATGAGCAGTTCTTC. Translated: CASTPNRAYNEQFF.

Regarding this clone: The same CDR3 can be traced to other DNA sequences in this sample. The genes are TRBV4-2 and TRBJ2-7; TRBD2 matches at 7 bases. Losses at the gene ends were 0 bases for V and 5 bases for J; bases not matched to a gene: 7. The CDR3 totals 15 residues. Germline V gene data show CDR1 as LGHNA and CDR2 as YNFKEQ. This CDR3 reads CASSQEWRGTHEQYF. The CDR3 DNA reads TGTGCCAGCAGCCAAGAATGGCGGGGGACCCACGAGCAGTACTTC.

V and J are TRBV29-1 and TRBJ2-1; D is possibly TRBD2 (6 bases). This CDR3 comprises 11 residues. Deletions cut 7 bases from V and 7 bases from J, with 11 bases between. Germline V CDR1 and CDR2: SQVTM, ANQGSEA. The CDR3 here is CSGRLVNEQFF. The CDR3 DNA sequence: TGCAGCGGTAGACTAGTAAATGAGCAGTTCTTC.

The chain is built from TRBV5-4 and TRBJ2-5; 9 bases fit TRBD2. The CDR3 loop spans 16 amino acids. The germline CDR1 and CDR2 sequences are SGHNT and YYREEE (reference sequence). The ends lost 2 bases at V and 4 bases at J; junction bases unmatched: 9. CDR3 in amino acids: CASSFSGLAGLETQYF. As DNA, the CDR3 is TGTGCCAGCAGCTTTTCGGGACTAGCCGGTTTAGAGACCCAGTACTTC. The full variable domain, its missing parts supplied by reference TRBV5-4 and TRBJ2-5, is ETGVTQSPTHLIKTRGQQVTLRCSSQSGHNTVSWYQQALGQGPQFIFQYYREEENGRGNFPPRFSGLQFPNYSSELNVNALELDDSALYLCASSFSGLAGLETQYFGPGTRLLVL.